This T cell receptor beta chain originates from a study of blood T cell repertoires in COVID-19. About the research overall: Acute and convalescent COVID-19 samples came from the United States, Italy and Spain. PBMCs, B-cell-depleted T cells, or T cells were the source of the cDNA or gDNA that made up the material.

As processed by the authors: Estimates of nucleated cell counts were drawn from the amplification of reference gene primers. Generated by immunoSEQ multiplex PCR, the TCRdb table keeps only in-frame clones and is missing some. V and J calls and clone size come straight from that table; D and trimming were deduced from the DNA. The table lists around 230,000 clones, around 83% of them singletons. V lost 0 bases and J lost 5; bases outside the gene matches: 9. CDR3 size: 17 residues. Germline assignment: CDR1 LGHNA and CDR2 YNFKEQ. This clone has a handful of counts. This receptor was obtained from a woman aged 45-59 years with acute or convalescent COVID-19. This chain joins TRBV4-2 and TRBJ2-1, with 8 bases lining up with TRBD2. Sequenced material: peripheral blood. CDR3 nucleotides: TGTGCCAGCAGCCAAGATGAGAGCGGGAGTGCCCACAATGAGCAGTTCTTC. Its translation is CASSQDESGSAHNEQFF.